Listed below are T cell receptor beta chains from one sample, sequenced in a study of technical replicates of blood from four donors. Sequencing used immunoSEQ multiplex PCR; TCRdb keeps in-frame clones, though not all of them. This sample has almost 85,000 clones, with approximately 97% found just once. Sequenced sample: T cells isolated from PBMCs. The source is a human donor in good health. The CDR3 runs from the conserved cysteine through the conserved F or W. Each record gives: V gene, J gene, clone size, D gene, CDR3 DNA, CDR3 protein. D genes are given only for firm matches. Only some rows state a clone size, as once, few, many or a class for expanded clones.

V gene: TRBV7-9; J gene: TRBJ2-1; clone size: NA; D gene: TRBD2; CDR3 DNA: TGTGCCAGCGGCCGACTAGCGGGGATTCCTGATACAAATGAGCAGTTCTTC; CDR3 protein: CASGRLAGIPDTNEQFF
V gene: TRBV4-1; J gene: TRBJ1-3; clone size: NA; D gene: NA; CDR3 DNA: TGCGCCAGCAGCCGTATTTCTGGAAACACCATATATTTT; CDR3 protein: CASSRISGNTIYF
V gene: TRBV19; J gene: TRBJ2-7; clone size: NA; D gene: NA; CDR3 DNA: TGTGCCAGTAGTATGGGGGGAGGACTACCCTCCTACGAGCAGTACTTC; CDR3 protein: CASSMGGGLPSYEQYF
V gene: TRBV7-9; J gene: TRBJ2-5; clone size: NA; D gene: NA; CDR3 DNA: TGTGCCAGCAGCGAAACAGGCATCCAAGAGACCCAGTACTTC; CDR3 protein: CASSETGIQETQYF
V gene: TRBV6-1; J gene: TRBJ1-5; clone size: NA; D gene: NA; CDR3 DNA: TGTGCCAGCAGTGAAATCGCGACAGCCCAGCATTTT; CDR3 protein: CASSEIATAQHF
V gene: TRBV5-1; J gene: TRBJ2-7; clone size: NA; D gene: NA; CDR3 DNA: TGCGCCAGCAGCTTGGTTCCCGAACCTACCTACGAGCAGTACTTC; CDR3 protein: CASSLVPEPTYEQYF
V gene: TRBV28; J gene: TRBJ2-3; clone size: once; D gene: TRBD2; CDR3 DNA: TGTGCCAGCAGACCGAGCGGGAGTGTATCAGATACGCAGTATTTT; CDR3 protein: CASRPSGSVSDTQYF
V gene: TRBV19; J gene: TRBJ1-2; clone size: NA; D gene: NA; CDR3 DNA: TGTGCCAGTAGTATGTCAGGACAGCAACTTCTCTATGGCTACACCTTC; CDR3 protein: CASSMSGQQLLYGYTF
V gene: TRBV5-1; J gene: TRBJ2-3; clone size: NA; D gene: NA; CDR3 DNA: TGCGCCAGCAGCTTGGCCGGGGGACAGAAAAACACAGATACGCAGTATTTT; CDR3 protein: CASSLAGGQKNTDTQYF
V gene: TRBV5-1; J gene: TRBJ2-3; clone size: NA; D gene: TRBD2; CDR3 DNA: TGCGCCAGCAGCTTTCGACTAGCGGGGGGGCCTGGAGATACGCAGTATTTT; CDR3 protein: CASSFRLAGGPGDTQYF
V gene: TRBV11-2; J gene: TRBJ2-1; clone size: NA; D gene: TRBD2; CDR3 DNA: TGTGCCAGCAGCTTTGGCGGGAGAGGCAATGAGCAGTTCTTC; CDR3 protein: CASSFGGRGNEQFF
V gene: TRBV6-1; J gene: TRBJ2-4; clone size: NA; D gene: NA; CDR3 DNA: TGTGCCAGCAGTGAAACCGCTTTGGGACTCATAGGAGGCTTAGCCAAAAACATTCAGTACTTC; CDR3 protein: CASSETALGLIGGLAKNIQYF
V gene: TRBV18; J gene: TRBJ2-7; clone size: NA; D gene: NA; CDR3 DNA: TGTGCCAGCTCCCGTAACCCGGAGCCCTACGAGCAGTACTTC; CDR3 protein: CASSRNPEPYEQYF
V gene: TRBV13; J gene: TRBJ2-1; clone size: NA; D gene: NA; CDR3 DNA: TGTGCCAGCAGGGCATACAATGAGCAGTTCTTC; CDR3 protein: CASRAYNEQFF